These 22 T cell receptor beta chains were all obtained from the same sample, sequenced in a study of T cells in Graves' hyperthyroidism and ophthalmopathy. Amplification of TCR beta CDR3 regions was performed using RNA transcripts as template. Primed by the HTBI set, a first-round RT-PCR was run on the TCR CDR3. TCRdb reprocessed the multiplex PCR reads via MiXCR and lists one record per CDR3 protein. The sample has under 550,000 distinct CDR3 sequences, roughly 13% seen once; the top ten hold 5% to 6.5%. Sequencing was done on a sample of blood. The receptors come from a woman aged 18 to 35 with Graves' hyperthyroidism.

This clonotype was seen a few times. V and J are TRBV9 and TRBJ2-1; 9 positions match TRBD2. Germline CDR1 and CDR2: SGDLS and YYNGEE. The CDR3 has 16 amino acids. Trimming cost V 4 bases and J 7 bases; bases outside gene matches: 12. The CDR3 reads CASSPLGAGGRNEQFF. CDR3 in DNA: TGTGCCAGCAGCCCTCTCGGAGCGGGAGGAAGAAATGAGCAGTTCTTC.

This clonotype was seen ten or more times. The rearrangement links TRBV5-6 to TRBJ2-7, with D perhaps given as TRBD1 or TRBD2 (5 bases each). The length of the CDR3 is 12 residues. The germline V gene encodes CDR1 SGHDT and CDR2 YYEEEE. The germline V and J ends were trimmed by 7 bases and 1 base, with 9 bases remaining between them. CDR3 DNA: TGTGCCAGCGGGACCGGATCCTACGAGCAGTACTTC. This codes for CASGTGSYEQYF.

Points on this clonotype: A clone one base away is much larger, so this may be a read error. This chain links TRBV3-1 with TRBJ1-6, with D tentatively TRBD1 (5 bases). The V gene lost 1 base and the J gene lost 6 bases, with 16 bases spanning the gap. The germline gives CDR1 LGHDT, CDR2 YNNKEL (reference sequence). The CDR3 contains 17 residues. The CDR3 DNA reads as TGTGCCAGCAGCCAAGCTGGAAGTTTGGGACCTAATTCACCCCTCCACTTT. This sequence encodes CASSQAGSLGPNSPLHF. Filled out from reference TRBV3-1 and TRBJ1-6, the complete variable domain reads DTAVSQTPKYLVTQMGNDKSIKCEQNLGHDTMYWYKQDSKKFLKIMFSYNNKELIINETVPNRFSPKSPDKAHLNLHINSLELGDSAVYFCASSQAGSLGPNSPLHFGNGTRLTVT.

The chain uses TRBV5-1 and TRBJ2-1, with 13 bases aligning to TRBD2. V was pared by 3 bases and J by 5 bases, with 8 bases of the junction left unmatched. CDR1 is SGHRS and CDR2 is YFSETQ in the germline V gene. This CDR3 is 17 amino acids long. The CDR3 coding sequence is TGCGCCAGCAGCTCAGGGACTAGCGGGACCTATCACAATGAGCAGTTCTTC. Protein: CASSSGTSGTYHNEQFF.

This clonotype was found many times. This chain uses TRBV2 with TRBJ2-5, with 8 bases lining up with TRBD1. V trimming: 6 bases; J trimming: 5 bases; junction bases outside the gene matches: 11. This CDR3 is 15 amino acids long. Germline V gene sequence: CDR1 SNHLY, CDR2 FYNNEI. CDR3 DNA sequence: TGTGCCAGCAGGACGGACAGGGCCCTAGGGGAGACCCAGTACTTC. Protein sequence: CASRTDRALGETQYF.

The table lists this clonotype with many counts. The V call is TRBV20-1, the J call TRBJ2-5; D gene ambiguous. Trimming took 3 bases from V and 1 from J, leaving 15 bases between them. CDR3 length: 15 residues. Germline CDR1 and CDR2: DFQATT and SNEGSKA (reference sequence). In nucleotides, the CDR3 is TGCAGTGCTAGGTCCCAGCAGCCCTCCCAAGAGACCCAGTACTTC. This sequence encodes CSARSQQPSQETQYF.

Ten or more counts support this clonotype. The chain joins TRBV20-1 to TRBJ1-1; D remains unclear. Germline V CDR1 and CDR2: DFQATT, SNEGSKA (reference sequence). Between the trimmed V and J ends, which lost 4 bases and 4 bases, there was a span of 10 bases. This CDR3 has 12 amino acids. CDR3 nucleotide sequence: TGCAGTGCTATACGTACGGGCACTGAAGCTTTCTTT. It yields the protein CSAIRTGTEAFF.

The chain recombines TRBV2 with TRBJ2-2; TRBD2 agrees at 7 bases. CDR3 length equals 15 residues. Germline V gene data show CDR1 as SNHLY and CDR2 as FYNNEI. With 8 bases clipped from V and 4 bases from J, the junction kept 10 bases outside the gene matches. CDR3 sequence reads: CASGGGEGPTGELFF. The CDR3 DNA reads TGTGCCAGCGGAGGCGGGGAGGGCCCCACCGGGGAGCTGTTTTTT.

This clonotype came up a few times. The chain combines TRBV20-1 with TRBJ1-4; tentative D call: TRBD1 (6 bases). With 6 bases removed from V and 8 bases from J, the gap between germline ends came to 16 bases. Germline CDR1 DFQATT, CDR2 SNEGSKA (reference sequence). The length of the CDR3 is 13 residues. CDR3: CSAVKITGEKLFF. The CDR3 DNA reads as TGCAGTGCGGTCAAGATAACAGGGGAAAAACTGTTTTTT.

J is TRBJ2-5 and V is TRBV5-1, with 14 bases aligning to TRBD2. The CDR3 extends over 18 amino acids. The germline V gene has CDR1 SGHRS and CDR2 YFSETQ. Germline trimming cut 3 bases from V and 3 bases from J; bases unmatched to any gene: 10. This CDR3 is CASSWKPGLAGAEETQYF. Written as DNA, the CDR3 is TGCGCCAGCAGCTGGAAACCGGGACTAGCGGGAGCAGAAGAGACCCAGTACTTC.

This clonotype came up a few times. In DNA form, the CDR3 reads TGCGCCAGCAGCTCTACGGGGGAAACCTACAATGAGCAGTTCTTC. It codes for CASSSTGETYNEQFF. The chain uses TRBV5-1 and TRBJ2-1; D may be TRBD2 (6 bases). Germline loops: CDR1 SGHRS, CDR2 YFSETQ. Trimming cost V 3 bases and J 2 bases, with 12 bases left between them. This CDR3 has 15 residues. The variable domain in full, with the rest retrieved from reference TRBV5-1 and TRBJ2-1, is KAGVTQTPRYLIKTRGQQVTLSCSPISGHRSVSWYQQTPGQGLQFLFEYFSETQRNKGNFPGRFSGRQFSNSRSEMNVSTLELGDSALYLCASSSTGETYNEQFFGPGTRLTVL.

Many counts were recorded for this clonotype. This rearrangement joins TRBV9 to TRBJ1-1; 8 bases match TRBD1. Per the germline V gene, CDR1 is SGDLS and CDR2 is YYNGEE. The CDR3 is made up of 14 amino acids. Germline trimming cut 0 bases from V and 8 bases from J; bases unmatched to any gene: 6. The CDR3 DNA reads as TGTGCCAGCAGCGTAGACAGGGGGACCGGAGAAGCTTTCTTT. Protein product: CASSVDRGTGEAFF.

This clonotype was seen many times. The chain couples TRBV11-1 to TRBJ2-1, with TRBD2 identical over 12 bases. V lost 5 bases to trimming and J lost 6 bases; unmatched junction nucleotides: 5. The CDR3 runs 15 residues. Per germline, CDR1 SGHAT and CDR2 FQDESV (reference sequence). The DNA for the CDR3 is TGTGCCAGCAGCACTAGCGGGAGGCGTTTCAATGAGCAGTTCTTC. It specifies CASSTSGRRFNEQFF.

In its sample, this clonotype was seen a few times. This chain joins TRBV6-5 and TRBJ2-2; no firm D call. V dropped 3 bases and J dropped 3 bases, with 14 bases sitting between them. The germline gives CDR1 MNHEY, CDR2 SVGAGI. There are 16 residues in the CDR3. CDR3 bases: TGTGCCAGCAGTTATCTGTCCTTAGGCGACACCGGGGAGCTGTTTTTT. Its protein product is CASSYLSLGDTGELFF.

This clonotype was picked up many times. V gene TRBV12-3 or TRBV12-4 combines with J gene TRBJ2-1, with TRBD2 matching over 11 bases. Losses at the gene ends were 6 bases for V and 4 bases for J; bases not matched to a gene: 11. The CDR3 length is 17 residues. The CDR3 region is CASSPGTSGGKYNEQFF. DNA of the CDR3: TGTGCCAGCAGCCCCGGGACTAGCGGAGGGAAGTACAATGAGCAGTTCTTC.

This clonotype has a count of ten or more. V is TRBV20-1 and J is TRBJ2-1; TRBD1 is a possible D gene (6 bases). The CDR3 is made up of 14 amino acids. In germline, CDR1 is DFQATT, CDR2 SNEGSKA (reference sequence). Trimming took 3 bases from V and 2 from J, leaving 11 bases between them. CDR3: CSASFRTAYNEQFF. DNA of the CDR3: TGCAGTGCTAGTTTCAGGACAGCCTACAATGAGCAGTTCTTC.

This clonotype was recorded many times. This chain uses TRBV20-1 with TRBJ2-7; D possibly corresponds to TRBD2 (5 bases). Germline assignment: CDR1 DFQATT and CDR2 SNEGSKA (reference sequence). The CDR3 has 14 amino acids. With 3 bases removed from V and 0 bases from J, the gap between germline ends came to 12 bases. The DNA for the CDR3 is TGCAGTGCTAGTTCCCCCCGGGGCTCCTACGAGCAGTACTTC. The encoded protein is CSASSPRGSYEQYF.

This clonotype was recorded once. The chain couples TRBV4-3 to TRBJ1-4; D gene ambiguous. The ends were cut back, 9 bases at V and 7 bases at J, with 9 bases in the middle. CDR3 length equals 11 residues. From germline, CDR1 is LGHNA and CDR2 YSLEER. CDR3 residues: CASMRGEKLFF. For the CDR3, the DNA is TGCGCCAGTATGCGGGGTGAAAAACTGTTTTTT.

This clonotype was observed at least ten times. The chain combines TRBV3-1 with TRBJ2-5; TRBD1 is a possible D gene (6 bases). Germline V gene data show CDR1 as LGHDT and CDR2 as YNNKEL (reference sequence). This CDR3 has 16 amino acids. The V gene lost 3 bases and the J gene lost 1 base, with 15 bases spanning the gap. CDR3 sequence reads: CASSHDGSRGQETQYF. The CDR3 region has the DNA TGTGCCAGCAGCCACGATGGCTCCAGGGGCCAAGAGACCCAGTACTTC.

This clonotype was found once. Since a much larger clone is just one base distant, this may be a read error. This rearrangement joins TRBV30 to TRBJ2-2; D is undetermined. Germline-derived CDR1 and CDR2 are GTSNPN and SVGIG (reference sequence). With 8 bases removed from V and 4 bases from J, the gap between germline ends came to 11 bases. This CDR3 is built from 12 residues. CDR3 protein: CAPPTLTGELFF. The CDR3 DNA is TGTGCCCCCCCGACTCTCACCGGGGAGCTGTTTTTT.

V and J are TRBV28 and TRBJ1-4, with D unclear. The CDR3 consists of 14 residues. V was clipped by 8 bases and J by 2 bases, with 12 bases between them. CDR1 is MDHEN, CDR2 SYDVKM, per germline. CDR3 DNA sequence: TGTGCCAGCGGCTTGAGACTGACTAATGAAAAACTGTTTTTT. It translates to CASGLRLTNEKLFF.

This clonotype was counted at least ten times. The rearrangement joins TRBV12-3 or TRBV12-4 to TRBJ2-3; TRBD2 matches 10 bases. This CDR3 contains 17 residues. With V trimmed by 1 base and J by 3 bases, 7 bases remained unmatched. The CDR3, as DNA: TGTGCCAGCAGTTTAGTAGGTCTAGCGGGGGAAACAGATACGCAGTATTTT. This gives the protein CASSLVGLAGETDTQYF.